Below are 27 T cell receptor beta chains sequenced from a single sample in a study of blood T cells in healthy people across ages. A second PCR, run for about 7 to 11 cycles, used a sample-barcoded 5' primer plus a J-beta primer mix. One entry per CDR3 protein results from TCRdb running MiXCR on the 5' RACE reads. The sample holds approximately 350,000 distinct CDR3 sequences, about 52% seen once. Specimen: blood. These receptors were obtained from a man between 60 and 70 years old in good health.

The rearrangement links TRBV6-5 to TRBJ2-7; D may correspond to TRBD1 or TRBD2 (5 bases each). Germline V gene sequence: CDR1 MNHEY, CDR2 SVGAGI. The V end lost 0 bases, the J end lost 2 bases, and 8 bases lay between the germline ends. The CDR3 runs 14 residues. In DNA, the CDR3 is TGTGCCAGCAGTTACTCGCAGGGAGCCTACGAGCAGTACTTC. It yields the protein CASSYSQGAYEQYF.

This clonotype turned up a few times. The CDR3 DNA sequence: TGTGCCTCGGAAGGGGGTACGCGCGAGCAGTACTTC. This gives the protein CASEGGTREQYF. The gene calls are TRBV30 and TRBJ2-7, with D tentatively TRBD1 (6 bases). V shed 7 bases and J shed 6 bases, with 16 bases lying between them. CDR1 GTSNPN and CDR2 SVGIG come from the germline V gene (reference sequence). This CDR3 has 12 residues.

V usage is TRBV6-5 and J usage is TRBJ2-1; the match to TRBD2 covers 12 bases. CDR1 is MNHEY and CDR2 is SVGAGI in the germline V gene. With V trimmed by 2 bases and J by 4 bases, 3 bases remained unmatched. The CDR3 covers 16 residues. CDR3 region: CASSYEGLAGYNEQFF. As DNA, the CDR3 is TGTGCCAGCAGTTACGAGGGACTAGCGGGTTACAATGAGCAGTTCTTC.

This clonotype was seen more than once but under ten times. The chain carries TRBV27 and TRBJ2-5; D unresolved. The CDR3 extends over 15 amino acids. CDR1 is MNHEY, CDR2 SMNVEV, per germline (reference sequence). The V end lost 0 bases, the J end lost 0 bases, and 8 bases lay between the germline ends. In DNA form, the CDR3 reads TGTGCCAGCAGTTTATCGGGTCTGCACCAAGAGACCCAGTACTTC. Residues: CASSLSGLHQETQYF.

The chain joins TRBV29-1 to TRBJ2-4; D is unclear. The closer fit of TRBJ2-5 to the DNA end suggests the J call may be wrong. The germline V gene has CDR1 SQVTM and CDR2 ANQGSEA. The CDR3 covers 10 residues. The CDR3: CSRMRETQYF. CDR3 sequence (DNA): TGCAGCAGGATGCGGGAGACCCAGTACTTC.

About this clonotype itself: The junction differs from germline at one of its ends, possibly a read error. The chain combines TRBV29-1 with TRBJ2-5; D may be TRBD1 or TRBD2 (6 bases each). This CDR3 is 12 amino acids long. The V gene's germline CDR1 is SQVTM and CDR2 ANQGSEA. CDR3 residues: CSAGAAAETLYF. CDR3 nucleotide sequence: TGCAGCGCGGGGGCGGCGGCTGAGACCCTGTACTTC.

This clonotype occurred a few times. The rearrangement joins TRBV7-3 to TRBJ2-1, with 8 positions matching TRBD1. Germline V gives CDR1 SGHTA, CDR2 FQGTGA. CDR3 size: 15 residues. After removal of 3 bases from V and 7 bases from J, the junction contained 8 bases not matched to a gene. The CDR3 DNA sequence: TGTGCCAGCAGCTTCGGGACAGGACTGGGGAATGAGCAGTTCTTC. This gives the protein CASSFGTGLGNEQFF.

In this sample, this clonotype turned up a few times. CDR3 protein: CASSFTSGGVYTQYF. The CDR3 bases are TGTGCCAGCAGCTTTACTAGCGGGGGGGTTTATACGCAGTATTTT. The rearrangement uses TRBV7-2 and TRBJ2-3, with 13 bases that match TRBD2. CDR3 length equals 15 residues. CDR1 and CDR2 (germline): SGHTA, FQGNSA. The V and J ends lost 3 bases and 7 bases, in that order; junction bases with no gene match: 4.

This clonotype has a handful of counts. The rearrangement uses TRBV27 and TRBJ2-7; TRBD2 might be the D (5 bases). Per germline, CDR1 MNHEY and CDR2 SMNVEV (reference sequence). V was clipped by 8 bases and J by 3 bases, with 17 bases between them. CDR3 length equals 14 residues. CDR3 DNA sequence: TGTGCCAGCCATCCGAACGGGATAGGCTACGAGCAGTACTTC. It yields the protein CASHPNGIGYEQYF.

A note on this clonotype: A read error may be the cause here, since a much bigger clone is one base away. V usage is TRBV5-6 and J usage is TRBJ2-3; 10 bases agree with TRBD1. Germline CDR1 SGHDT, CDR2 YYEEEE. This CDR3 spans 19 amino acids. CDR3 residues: CANSLVRFAGTGEGDTQYF. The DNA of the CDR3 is TGTGCCAACAGCTTAGTTCGATTTGCCGGGACAGGGGAAGGGGATACGCAGTATTTT.

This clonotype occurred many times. This CDR3 is CASSFALAGVGSYEQYF. The CDR3 DNA sequence: TGCGCCAGCAGCTTCGCGCTAGCGGGAGTGGGCTCCTACGAGCAGTACTTC. The rearrangement uses TRBV5-1 and TRBJ2-7, with 10 bases aligning to TRBD2. The CDR3 is 17 amino acids. Per the germline V gene, CDR1 is SGHRS and CDR2 is YFSETQ. V was pared by 2 bases and J by 0 bases, with 8 bases of the junction left unmatched. Full variable domain (missing parts from reference TRBV5-1 and TRBJ2-7): KAGVTQTPRYLIKTRGQQVTLSCSPISGHRSVSWYQQTPGQGLQFLFEYFSETQRNKGNFPGRFSGRQFSNSRSEMNVSTLELGDSALYLCASSFALAGVGSYEQYFGPGTRLTVT.

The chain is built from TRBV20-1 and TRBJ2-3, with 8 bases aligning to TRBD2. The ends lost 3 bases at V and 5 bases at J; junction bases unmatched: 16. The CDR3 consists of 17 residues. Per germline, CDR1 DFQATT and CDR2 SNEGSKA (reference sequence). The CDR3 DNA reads TGCAGTGCTAGGAGCTCGGGGCGGGAGGCGGGGATAGATACGCAGTATTTT. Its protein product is CSARSSGREAGIDTQYF.

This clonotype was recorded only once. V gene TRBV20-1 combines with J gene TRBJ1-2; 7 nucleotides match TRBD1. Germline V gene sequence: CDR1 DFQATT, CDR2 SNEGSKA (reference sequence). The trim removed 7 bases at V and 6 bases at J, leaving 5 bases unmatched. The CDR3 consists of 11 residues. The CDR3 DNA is TGCAGTGGAGACAGGGAGAATGGCTACACCTTC. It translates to CSGDRENGYTF.

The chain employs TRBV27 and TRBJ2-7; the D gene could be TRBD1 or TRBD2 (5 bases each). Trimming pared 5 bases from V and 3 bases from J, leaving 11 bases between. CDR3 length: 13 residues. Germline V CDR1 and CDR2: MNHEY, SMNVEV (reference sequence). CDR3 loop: CASSPRDHYEQYF. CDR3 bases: TGTGCCAGCAGTCCCCGGGACCACTACGAGCAGTACTTC.

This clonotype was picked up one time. As DNA, the CDR3 is TGTGCCAGCTTCCGACGGGGTAATGAAAAACTGTTTTTT. It codes for CASFRRGNEKLFF. This rearrangement joins TRBV28 to TRBJ1-4; no reliable D call. From germline, CDR1 is MDHEN and CDR2 SYDVKM. V lost 8 bases and J 4 bases, leaving 11 bases between the germline ends. This CDR3 has 13 amino acids.

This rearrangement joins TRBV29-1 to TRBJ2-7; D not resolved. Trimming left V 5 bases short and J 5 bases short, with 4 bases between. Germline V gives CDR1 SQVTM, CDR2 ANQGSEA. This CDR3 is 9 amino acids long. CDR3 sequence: CSVPDEQYF. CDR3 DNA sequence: TGCAGCGTTCCCGACGAGCAGTACTTC.

The CDR3 DNA sequence: TGTGCCAGCAGCAAACCGGGGACTAGCGGGAGGGTCGCCTCCTACAATGAGCAGTTCTTC. Residues: CASSKPGTSGRVASYNEQFF. This chain links TRBV11-2 with TRBJ2-1, with TRBD2 identical over 16 bases. V gave up 5 bases and J gave up 0 bases; unmatched junction bases: 10. The length of the CDR3 is 20 residues. Germline V lookup: CDR1 SGHAT, CDR2 FQNNGV.

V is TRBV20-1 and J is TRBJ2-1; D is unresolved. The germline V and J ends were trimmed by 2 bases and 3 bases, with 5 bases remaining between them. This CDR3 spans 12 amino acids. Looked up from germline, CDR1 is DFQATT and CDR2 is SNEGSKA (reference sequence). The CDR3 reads CSARTVYNEQFF. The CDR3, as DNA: TGCAGTGCTAGAACCGTCTACAATGAGCAGTTCTTC.

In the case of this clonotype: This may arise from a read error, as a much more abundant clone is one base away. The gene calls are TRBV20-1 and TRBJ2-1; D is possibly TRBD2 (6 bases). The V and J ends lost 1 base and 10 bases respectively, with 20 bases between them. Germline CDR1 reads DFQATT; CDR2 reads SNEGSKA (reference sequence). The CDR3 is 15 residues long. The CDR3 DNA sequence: TGCAGTGCTAGAGCCCCAGCGGGTCTTAATAAGGAGCAGTTCTTC. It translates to CSARAPAGLNKEQFF.

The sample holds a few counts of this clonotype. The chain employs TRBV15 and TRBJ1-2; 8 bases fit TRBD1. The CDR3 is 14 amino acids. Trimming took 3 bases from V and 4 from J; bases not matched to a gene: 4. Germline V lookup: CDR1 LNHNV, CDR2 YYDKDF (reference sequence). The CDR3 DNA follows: TGTGCCACCAGCAGGGATGACAGGGGCTATGGCTACACCTTC. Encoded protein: CATSRDDRGYGYTF.

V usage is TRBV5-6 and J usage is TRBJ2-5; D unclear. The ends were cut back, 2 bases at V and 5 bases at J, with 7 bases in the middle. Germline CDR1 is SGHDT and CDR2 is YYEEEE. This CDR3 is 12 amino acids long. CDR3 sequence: CASSFWLETQYF. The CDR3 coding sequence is TGTGCCAGCAGCTTTTGGTTGGAGACCCAGTACTTC.

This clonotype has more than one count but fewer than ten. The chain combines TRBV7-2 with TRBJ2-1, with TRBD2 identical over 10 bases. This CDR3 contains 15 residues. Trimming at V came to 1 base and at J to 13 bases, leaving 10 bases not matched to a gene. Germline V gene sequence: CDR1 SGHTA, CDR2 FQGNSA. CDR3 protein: CASSLDRASGRSQFF. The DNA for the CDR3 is TGTGCCAGCAGCTTAGATCGCGCTAGCGGGAGATCACAGTTCTTC.

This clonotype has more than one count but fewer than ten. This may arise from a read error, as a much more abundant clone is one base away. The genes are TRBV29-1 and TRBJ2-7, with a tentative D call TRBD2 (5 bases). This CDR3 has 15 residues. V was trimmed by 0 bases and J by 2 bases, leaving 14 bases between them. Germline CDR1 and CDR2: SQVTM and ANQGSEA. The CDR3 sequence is CSVEEAPRGAYEQYF. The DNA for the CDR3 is TGCAGCGTTGAAGAGGCCCCTCGGGGAGCCTACGAGCAGTACTTC.

CDR3 sequence: CSALRGNQPQHF. In nucleotides, the CDR3 is TGCAGTGCGCTCAGGGGAAATCAGCCCCAGCATTTT. The rearrangement uses TRBV20-1 and TRBJ1-5, with D possibly being TRBD1 (6 bases). Trimming pared 6 bases from V and 4 bases from J, leaving 10 bases between. Germline V gene data show CDR1 as DFQATT and CDR2 as SNEGSKA (reference sequence). The CDR3 covers 12 residues.

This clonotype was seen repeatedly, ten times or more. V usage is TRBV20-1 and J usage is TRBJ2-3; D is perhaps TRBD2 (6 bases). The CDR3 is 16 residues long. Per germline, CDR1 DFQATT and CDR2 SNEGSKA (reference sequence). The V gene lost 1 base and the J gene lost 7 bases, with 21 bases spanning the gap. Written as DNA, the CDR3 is TGCAGTGCTAGAGCGGAGGCTAGCGTCATTTTGAATACGCAGTATTTT. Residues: CSARAEASVILNTQYF.

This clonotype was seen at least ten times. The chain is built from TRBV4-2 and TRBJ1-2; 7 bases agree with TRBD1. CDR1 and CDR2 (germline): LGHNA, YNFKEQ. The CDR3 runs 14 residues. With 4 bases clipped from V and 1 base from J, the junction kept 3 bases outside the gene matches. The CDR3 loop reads CASSLQGVNYGYTF. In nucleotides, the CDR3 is TGTGCCAGCAGCCTCCAGGGGGTTAACTATGGCTACACCTTC.

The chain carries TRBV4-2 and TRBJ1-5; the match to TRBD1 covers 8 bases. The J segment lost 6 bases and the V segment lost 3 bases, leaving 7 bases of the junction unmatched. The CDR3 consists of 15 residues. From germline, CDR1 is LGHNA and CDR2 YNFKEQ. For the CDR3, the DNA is TGTGCCAGCAGCCATCCTGGACAGGGTATTCAGCCCCAGCATTTT. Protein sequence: CASSHPGQGIQPQHF.